A single sample gave rise to the 27 T cell receptor beta chains below, sequenced in a study of cytomegalovirus exposure and HLA in healthy donors. 60 Vbeta and 13 Jbeta primers were used in PCR. TCRdb keeps only in-frame clones here, not all; method: immunoSEQ multiplex PCR. The sample lists a few hundred thousand clones; about 80% were seen once. Sequencing was performed on PBMCs. The receptors derive from a girl aged 2-15 years in good health and CMV-seronegative.

This sequence joins TRBV5-1 and TRBJ2-3; 9 nucleotides line up with TRBD2. Germline-derived CDR1 and CDR2 are SGHRS and YFSETQ. The V gene end was trimmed by 0 bases and the J gene end by 1 base; junction bases not matched to a gene: 3. The CDR3 sequence is 16 residues long. In DNA, the CDR3 is TGCGCCAGCAGCTTGGGAGGACTAGCGCGCACAGATACGCAGTATTTT. It yields the protein CASSLGGLARTDTQYF.

This clone was counted between two and nine times. The CDR3 here is CASSYTGTSGNTIYF. CDR3 nucleotides: TGTGCCAGCAGTTACACCGGGACATCTGGAAACACCATATATTTT. The chain has TRBV6-5 and TRBJ1-3; D is possibly TRBD1 (6 bases). Trimming removed 2 bases from V and 1 base from J, with 9 bases in between. Germline V CDR1 and CDR2: MNHEY, SVGAGI. The CDR3 sequence is 15 residues long.

The genes are TRBV2 and TRBJ2-7; TRBD2 agrees at 8 bases. CDR3 length: 15 amino acids. J gave up 0 bases and V 1 base, and 2 bases lay outside the gene matches. Germline V gene sequence: CDR1 SNHLY, CDR2 FYNNEI. CDR3 in DNA: TGTGCCAGCAGTGAAGTAGCGGGGCACTCCTACGAGCAGTACTTC. Its translation: CASSEVAGHSYEQYF.

CDR3 DNA: TGTGCCAGTAGTTCCGACAGGGGATGGGGAAACACCATATATTTT. It encodes CASSSDRGWGNTIYF. The rearrangement links TRBV19 to TRBJ1-3, with TRBD1 identical over 8 bases. From germline, CDR1 is LNHDA and CDR2 SQIVND (reference sequence). CDR3 length: 15 amino acids. Unmatched junction bases numbered 7, after V lost 5 bases and J lost 4 bases.

The CDR3 loop reads CASSTDLANTGELFF. The DNA for the CDR3 is TGTGCCAGTAGTACGGACTTAGCGAACACCGGGGAGCTGTTTTTT. The J gene is TRBJ2-2, the V gene TRBV19; a weak D match, TRBD2 (5 bases). Germline CDR1 reads LNHDA; CDR2 reads SQIVND (reference sequence). This CDR3 has 15 amino acids. The V end lost 4 bases, the J end lost 0 bases, and 9 bases lay between the germline ends.

This chain joins TRBV2 and TRBJ1-2; D gene unclear. V was pared by 2 bases and J by 5 bases, with 6 bases between. From germline, CDR1 is SNHLY and CDR2 FYNNEI. CDR3 length: 12 amino acids. CDR3 residues: CASSELRYGYTF. CDR3 nucleotides: TGTGCCAGCAGTGAACTCAGATATGGCTACACCTTC.

The chain uses TRBV5-1 and TRBJ2-1; 7 bases map to TRBD1. The J segment lost 4 bases and the V segment lost 4 bases, leaving 23 bases of the junction unmatched. CDR3 length equals 20 residues. From germline, CDR1 is SGHRS and CDR2 YFSETQ. CDR3 protein: CASSGTGTAASWLFYNEQFF. For the CDR3, the DNA is TGCGCCAGCAGCGGTACCGGGACAGCCGCCTCCTGGTTATTTTACAATGAGCAGTTCTTC.

The chain carries TRBV20-1 and TRBJ2-7; possibly TRBD2 for D (5 bases). The CDR3 is 11 residues long. CDR1 is DFQATT, CDR2 SNEGSKA, per germline (reference sequence). V was cut by 0 bases and J by 12 bases, with 12 bases left in between. The CDR3 DNA sequence: TGCAGTGCTAGAGATAGAGGGTTGAGGTACTTC. This encodes CSARDRGLRYF.

The J gene is TRBJ1-1, the V gene TRBV6-1; 8 bases match TRBD1. The CDR3 extends over 14 amino acids. V dropped 7 bases and J dropped 5; count of bases not matched to a gene: 9. The germline gives CDR1 MNHNS, CDR2 SASEGT. The DNA of the CDR3 is TGTGCCAGCAAACCGGGACAGGCTGTTACTGAAGCTTTCTTT. It codes for CASKPGQAVTEAFF.

V usage is TRBV5-1 and J usage is TRBJ2-7; D remains ambiguous. The germline V gene encodes CDR1 SGHRS and CDR2 YFSETQ. The CDR3 spans 13 residues. Trimming shortened V by 3 bases and J by 2 bases, and 9 bases separated the two germline ends. CDR3 sequence: CASSYLSAYEQYF. CDR3 nucleotides: TGCGCCAGCAGCTACCTTTCAGCCTACGAGCAGTACTTC.

V gene TRBV29-1 combines with J gene TRBJ2-3; TRBD2 is a possible D gene (5 bases). Trimming cost V 8 bases and J 6 bases, with 15 bases left between them. Germline assignment: CDR1 SQVTM and CDR2 ANQGSEA. The CDR3 extends over 12 amino acids. The CDR3, as DNA: TGCAGCCGTCGCGGGCCTGGGGATACGCAGTATTTT. Amino acids: CSRRGPGDTQYF.

The chain employs TRBV28 and TRBJ2-3; TRBD2 is a possible D gene (5 bases). The germline V and J ends were trimmed by 3 bases and 4 bases, with 14 bases remaining between them. CDR3 length equals 15 residues. Germline V CDR1 and CDR2: MDHEN, SYDVKM. The CDR3 loop is CASSLGSLSPDTQYF. CDR3 nucleotides: TGTGCCAGCAGTTTGGGGAGTTTGTCCCCAGATACGCAGTATTTT.

The chain has TRBV4-1 and TRBJ1-1; D is ambiguous. The CDR3 extends over 15 amino acids. Between the trimmed V and J ends, which lost 1 base and 1 base, there was a span of 10 bases. CDR1 and CDR2 from the germline V gene are MGHRA and YSYEKL. CDR3: CASSQGAVTNTEAFF. As DNA, the CDR3 is TGCGCCAGCAGCCAAGGGGCTGTTACGAACACTGAAGCTTTCTTT.

This clone was seen a single time. The chain employs TRBV5-1 and TRBJ2-1, with TRBD2 matching over 12 bases. This CDR3 has 15 amino acids. Unmatched junction bases numbered 5, after V lost 4 bases and J lost 6 bases. Germline V gives CDR1 SGHRS, CDR2 YFSETQ. Written as DNA, the CDR3 is TGCGCCAGCAGCCCAGTGACTAGCGGGAGCAATGAGCAGTTCTTC. Its protein is CASSPVTSGSNEQFF. Looking up the rest from reference TRBV5-1 and TRBJ2-1 gives the full variable domain: KAGVTQTPRYLIKTRGQQVTLSCSPISGHRSVSWYQQTPGQGLQFLFEYFSETQRNKGNFPGRFSGRQFSNSRSEMNVSTLELGDSALYLCASSPVTSGSNEQFFGPGTRLTVL.

The chain is built from TRBV6-6 and TRBJ1-1; D is uncertain. Per the germline V gene, CDR1 is MNHNY and CDR2 is SVGAGI (reference sequence). The CDR3 spans 13 residues. The germline V and J ends were trimmed by 7 bases and 3 bases, with 12 bases remaining between them. CDR3 nucleotide sequence: TGTGCCAGCATGATAGTGGCGGACACTGAAGCTTTCTTT. Translated: CASMIVADTEAFF.

The chain has TRBV9 and TRBJ2-1; 9 bases agree with TRBD1. The CDR3 is made up of 15 amino acids. Germline assignment: CDR1 SGDLS and CDR2 YYNGEE. The V segment lost 4 bases and the J segment 3 bases; nucleotides outside the gene matches: 5. CDR3 in amino acids: CASSPRDRVYNEQFF. CDR3 bases: TGTGCCAGCAGCCCCCGGGACAGGGTCTACAATGAGCAGTTCTTC.

The V call is TRBV27, the J call TRBJ1-2; D unresolved. V was clipped by 6 bases and J by 7 bases, with 9 bases between them. Germline CDR1 and CDR2: MNHEY and SMNVEV (reference sequence). The CDR3 extends over 11 amino acids. The CDR3 region is CASRSSFGYTF. The CDR3 coding sequence is TGTGCCAGCAGAAGTAGTTTTGGCTACACCTTC.

This CDR3 is CASSPFWTGPRAENGYTF. As DNA, the CDR3 is TGCGCCAGCAGCCCGTTTTGGACAGGCCCGAGGGCGGAAAATGGCTACACCTTC. This chain joins TRBV5-1 and TRBJ1-2; 7 nucleotides line up with TRBD1. Trimming at V came to 4 bases and at J to 6 bases, leaving 21 bases not matched to a gene. This CDR3 contains 18 residues. Germline CDR1 SGHRS, CDR2 YFSETQ.

J is TRBJ1-4 and V is TRBV7-9; D unresolved. The CDR3 loop spans 15 amino acids. Germline CDR1 reads SEHNR; CDR2 reads FQNEAQ (reference sequence). Between the trimmed V and J ends, which lost 1 base and 6 bases, there was a span of 12 bases. The CDR3 DNA reads TGTGCCAGCAGCTTAGATGAGTTTGGTGATGAAAAACTGTTTTTT. Amino acid sequence: CASSLDEFGDEKLFF.

The gene calls are TRBV2 and TRBJ1-1; TRBD1 agrees at 7 bases. V lost 1 base, J lost 3 bases, and 8 bases stayed unmatched. The CDR3 extends over 16 amino acids. Germline CDR1 SNHLY, CDR2 FYNNEI. CDR3 region: CASSEEILGGDTEAFF. The CDR3 DNA sequence: TGTGCCAGCAGTGAAGAAATCTTAGGGGGCGACACTGAAGCTTTCTTT.

This clone was seen a single time. The chain is built from TRBV28 and TRBJ2-3, with a weak D call TRBD1 (6 bases). The germline V gene has CDR1 MDHEN and CDR2 SYDVKM. This CDR3 is built from 14 residues. V was cut by 8 bases and J by 2 bases, with 14 bases left in between. The CDR3 DNA follows: TGTGCCAGCGACGGACAGCGCTACACAGATACGCAGTATTTT. Its protein is CASDGQRYTDTQYF.

This clone has only a few counts. The CDR3 region is CASSQDRAGGLLSNEQFF. CDR3 nucleotide sequence: TGCGCCAGCAGCCAAGACAGGGCGGGGGGTCTTTTAAGCAATGAGCAGTTCTTC. The chain links TRBV4-1 to TRBJ2-1, with 8 nucleotides matching TRBD2. V trimming: 0 bases; J trimming: 6 bases; junction bases outside the gene matches: 13. Germline CDR1 MGHRA, CDR2 YSYEKL. The CDR3 totals 18 residues.

CDR3 residues: CASGTGSYEQYF. In DNA form, the CDR3 reads TGTGCCAGCGGGACAGGCTCCTACGAGCAGTACTTC. J is TRBJ2-7 and V is TRBV28, with 8 bases fitting TRBD1. Germline values: CDR1 MDHEN, CDR2 SYDVKM. The CDR3 consists of 12 residues. V dropped 8 bases and J dropped 0; count of bases not matched to a gene: 0. Supplemented by reference TRBV28 and TRBJ2-7, the full variable domain reads DVKVTQSSRYLVKRTGEKVFLECVQDMDHENMFWYRQDPGLGLRLIYFSYDVKMKEKGDIPEGYSVSREKKERFSLILESASTNQTSMYLCASGTGSYEQYFGPGTRLTVT.

The chain recombines TRBV21-1 with TRBJ2-3; TRBD2 is the table's D call, not checked against the DNA. TRBV21-1 counts as a pseudogene. The CDR3 sequence is 16 residues long. CDR3 region: CASIQMRPSGTDTQYF. For the CDR3, the DNA is TGTGCCAGCATCCAAATGAGGCCTAGCGGCACAGATACGCAGTATTTT.

The chain couples TRBV10-3 to TRBJ1-2; 7 bases map to TRBD1. The germline gives CDR1 ENHRY, CDR2 SYGVKD. This CDR3 spans 16 amino acids. V dropped 8 bases and J dropped 0; count of bases not matched to a gene: 12. This CDR3 is CAISTTGTATNYGYTF. CDR3 coding DNA: TGTGCCATCTCTACTACCGGGACAGCTACTAACTATGGCTACACCTTC.

As for this clone: Other DNA variants within this sample encode the same CDR3. This chain uses TRBV9 with TRBJ1-1, with D possibly being TRBD1 (5 bases). The V end lost 2 bases, the J end lost 1 base, and 6 bases lay between the germline ends. From germline, CDR1 is SGDLS and CDR2 YYNGEE. The CDR3 runs 13 residues. CDR3 sequence: CASSVQGNTEAFF. The CDR3 coding sequence is TGTGCCAGCAGCGTTCAGGGGAACACTGAAGCTTTCTTT.

The CDR3: CASSRPGQGLYEQYF. The CDR3 region has the DNA TGTGCCAGCAGTCGACCAGGACAGGGGCTATACGAGCAGTACTTC. The rearrangement joins TRBV14 to TRBJ2-7; the match to TRBD1 covers 9 bases. Germline trimming cut 6 bases from V and 4 bases from J; bases unmatched to any gene: 10. The germline gives CDR1 SGHDN, CDR2 FVKESK. The CDR3 has 15 amino acids.